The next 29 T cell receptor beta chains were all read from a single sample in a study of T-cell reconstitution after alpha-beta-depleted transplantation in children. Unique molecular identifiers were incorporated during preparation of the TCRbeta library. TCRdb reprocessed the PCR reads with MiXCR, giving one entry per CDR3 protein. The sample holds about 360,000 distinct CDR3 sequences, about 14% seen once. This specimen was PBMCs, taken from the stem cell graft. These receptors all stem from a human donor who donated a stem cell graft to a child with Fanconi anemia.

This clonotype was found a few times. This CDR3 is CASSSQPGQSNTGELFF. The DNA for the CDR3 is TGCGCCAGCAGCTCCCAACCGGGACAGTCGAACACCGGGGAGCTGTTTTTT. The V gene is TRBV5-1, the J gene TRBJ2-2, with TRBD1 identical over 7 bases. CDR1 is SGHRS and CDR2 is YFSETQ in the germline V gene. The CDR3 is made up of 17 amino acids. Trimming at V came to 3 bases and at J to 0 bases, leaving 8 bases not matched to a gene.

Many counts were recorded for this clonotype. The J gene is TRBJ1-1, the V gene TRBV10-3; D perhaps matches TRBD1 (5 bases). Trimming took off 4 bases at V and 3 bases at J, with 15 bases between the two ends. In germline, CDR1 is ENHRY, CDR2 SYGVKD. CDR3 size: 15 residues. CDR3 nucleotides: TGTGCCATCAGTGTTGCAGGGAATACGGACACTGAAGCTTTCTTT. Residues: CAISVAGNTDTEAFF.

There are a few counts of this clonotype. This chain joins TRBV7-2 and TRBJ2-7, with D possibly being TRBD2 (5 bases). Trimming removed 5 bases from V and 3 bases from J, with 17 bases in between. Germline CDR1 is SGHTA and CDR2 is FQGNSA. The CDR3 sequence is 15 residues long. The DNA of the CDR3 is TGTGCCAGCAGCCTCAACACCCATCGGGGCTACGAGCAGTACTTC. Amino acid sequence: CASSLNTHRGYEQYF.

The CDR3 region has the DNA TGTGCCAGCAGTGTCGTGGCTCCCGGTCAAGACAATGAGCAGTTCTTC. Residues: CASSVVAPGQDNEQFF. The V and J genes are TRBV6-1 and TRBJ2-1; D gene unclear. The CDR3 length is 16 residues. Germline V lookup: CDR1 MNHNS, CDR2 SASEGT. V was clipped by 4 bases and J by 5 bases, with 18 bases between them.

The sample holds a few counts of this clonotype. CDR3 nucleotides: TGCAGTGCTAGAGATCGCGGACAGATCTCCTACGAGCAGTACTTC. Protein sequence: CSARDRGQISYEQYF. The gene calls are TRBV20-1 and TRBJ2-7; maybe TRBD1 (6 bases). The V and J ends lost 0 bases and 0 bases respectively, with 12 bases between them. The CDR3 runs 15 residues. Germline CDR1 reads DFQATT; CDR2 reads SNEGSKA (reference sequence).

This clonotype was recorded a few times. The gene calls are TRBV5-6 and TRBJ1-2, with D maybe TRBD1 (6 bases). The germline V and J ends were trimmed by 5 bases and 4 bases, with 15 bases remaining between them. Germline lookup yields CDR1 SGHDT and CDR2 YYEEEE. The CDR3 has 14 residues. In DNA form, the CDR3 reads TGTGCCAGCAGATTTACGACAGGCGTCTATGGCTACACCTTC. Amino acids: CASRFTTGVYGYTF.

This chain's CDR3 is CASSPADWAAGADTQYF. Written as DNA, the CDR3 is TGTGCCAGCAGCCCGGCCGATTGGGCGGCGGGGGCAGATACGCAGTATTTT. The rearrangement uses TRBV7-9 and TRBJ2-3, with 7 bases aligning to TRBD2. The CDR3 has 17 amino acids. Germline V gene sequence: CDR1 SEHNR, CDR2 FQNEAQ (reference sequence). With V trimmed by 5 bases and J by 4 bases, 15 bases remained unmatched. The complete variable domain, with remaining parts taken from reference TRBV7-9 and TRBJ2-3, reads DTGVSQNPRHKITKRGQNVTFRCDPISEHNRLYWYRQTLGQGPEFLTYFQNEAQLEKSRLLSDRFSAERPKGSFSTLEIQRTEQGDSAMYLCASSPADWAAGADTQYFGPGTRLTVL.

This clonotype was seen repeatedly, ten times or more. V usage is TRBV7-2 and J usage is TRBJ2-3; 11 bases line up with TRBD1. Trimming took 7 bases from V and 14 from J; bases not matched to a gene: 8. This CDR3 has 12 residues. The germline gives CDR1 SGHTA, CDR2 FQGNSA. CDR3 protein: CASNSGTGGPYF. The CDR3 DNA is TGTGCCAGCAATTCCGGGACAGGGGGACCGTATTTT.

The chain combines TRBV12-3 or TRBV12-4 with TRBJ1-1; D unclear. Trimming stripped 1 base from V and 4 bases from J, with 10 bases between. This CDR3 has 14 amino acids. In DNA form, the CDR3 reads TGTGCCAGCAGTTTAGGAGGGTATGGCACTGAAGCTTTCTTT. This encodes CASSLGGYGTEAFF.

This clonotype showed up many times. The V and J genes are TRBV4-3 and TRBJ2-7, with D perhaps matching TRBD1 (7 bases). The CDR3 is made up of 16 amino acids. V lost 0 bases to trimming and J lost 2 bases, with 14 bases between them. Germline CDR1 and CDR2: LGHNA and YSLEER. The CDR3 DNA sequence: TGCGCCAGCAGCCAAGATGGTCCCAGGGGGGCCTACGAGCAGTACGTC. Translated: CASSQDGPRGAYEQYV.

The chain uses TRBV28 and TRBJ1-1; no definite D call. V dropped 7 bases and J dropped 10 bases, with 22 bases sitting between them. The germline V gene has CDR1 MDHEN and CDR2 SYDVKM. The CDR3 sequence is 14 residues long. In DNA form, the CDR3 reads TGTGCCAGCACCTCACCGCCCCCCCGCCCGAGAGCTTTCTTT. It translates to CASTSPPPRPRAFF.

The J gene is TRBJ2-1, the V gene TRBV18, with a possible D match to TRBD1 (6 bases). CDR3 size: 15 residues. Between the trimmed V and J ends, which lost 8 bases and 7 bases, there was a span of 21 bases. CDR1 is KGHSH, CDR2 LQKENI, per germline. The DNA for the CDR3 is TGTGCCAGCGCTACTGGAGGAGGACAGACTAATGAGCAGTTCTTC. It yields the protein CASATGGGQTNEQFF.

The CDR3 protein is CASGGAEDTQYF. The CDR3 nucleotides are TGTGCCAGCGGAGGGGCCGAGGATACGCAGTATTTT. V and J are TRBV7-9 and TRBJ2-3; perhaps TRBD2 as D (6 bases). Between the trimmed V and J ends, which lost 8 bases and 6 bases, there was a span of 12 bases. This CDR3 has 12 amino acids. Germline V gives CDR1 SEHNR, CDR2 FQNEAQ (reference sequence).

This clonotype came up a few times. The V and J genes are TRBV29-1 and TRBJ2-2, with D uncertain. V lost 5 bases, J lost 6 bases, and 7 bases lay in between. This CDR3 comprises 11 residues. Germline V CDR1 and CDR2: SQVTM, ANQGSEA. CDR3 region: CSVRDAGELFF. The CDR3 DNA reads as TGCAGCGTTCGTGACGCCGGGGAGCTGTTTTTT.

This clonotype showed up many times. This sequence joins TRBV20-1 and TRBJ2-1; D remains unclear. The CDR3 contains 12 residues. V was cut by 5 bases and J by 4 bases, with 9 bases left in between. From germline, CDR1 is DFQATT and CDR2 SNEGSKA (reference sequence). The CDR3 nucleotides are TGCAGTGCTTCTGACCGATACAATGAGCAGTTCTTC. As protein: CSASDRYNEQFF.

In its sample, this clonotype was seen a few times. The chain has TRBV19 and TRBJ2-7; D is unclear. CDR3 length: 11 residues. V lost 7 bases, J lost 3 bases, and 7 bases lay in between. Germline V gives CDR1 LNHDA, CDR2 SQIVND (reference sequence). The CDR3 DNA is TGTGCCAGTACTGATTACTACGAGCAGTACTTC. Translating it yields CASTDYYEQYF. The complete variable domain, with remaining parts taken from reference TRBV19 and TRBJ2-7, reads DGGITQSPKYLFRKEGQNVTLSCEQNLNHDAMYWYRQDPGQGLRLIYYSQIVNDFQKGDIAEGYSVSREKKESFPLTVTSAQKNPTAFYLCASTDYYEQYFGPGTRLTVT.

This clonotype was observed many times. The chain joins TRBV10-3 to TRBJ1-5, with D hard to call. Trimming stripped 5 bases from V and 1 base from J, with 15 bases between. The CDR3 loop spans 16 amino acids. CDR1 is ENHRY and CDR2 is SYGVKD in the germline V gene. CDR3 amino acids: CAISPRSRESNQPQHF. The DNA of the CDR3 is TGTGCCATCAGTCCTCGCTCGAGGGAGAGCAATCAGCCCCAGCATTTT.

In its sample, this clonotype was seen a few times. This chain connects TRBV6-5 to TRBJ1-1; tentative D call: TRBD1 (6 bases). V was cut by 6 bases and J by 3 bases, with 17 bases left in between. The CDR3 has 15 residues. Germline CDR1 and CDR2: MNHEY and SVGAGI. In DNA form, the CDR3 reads TGTGCCAGCAGAAAACAGGGAGGGGGGGACACTGAAGCTTTCTTT. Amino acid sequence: CASRKQGGGDTEAFF.

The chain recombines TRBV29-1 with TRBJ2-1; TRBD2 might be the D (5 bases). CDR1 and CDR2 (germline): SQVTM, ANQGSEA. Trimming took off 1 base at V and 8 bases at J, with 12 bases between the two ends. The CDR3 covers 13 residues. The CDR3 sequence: CSVEGEFLDEQFF. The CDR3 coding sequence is TGCAGCGTTGAAGGGGAGTTTCTCGATGAGCAGTTCTTC.

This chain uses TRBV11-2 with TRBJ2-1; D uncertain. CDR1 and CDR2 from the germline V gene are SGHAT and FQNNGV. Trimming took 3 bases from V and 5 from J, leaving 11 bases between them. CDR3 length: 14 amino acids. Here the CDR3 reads CASSFSPPDNEQFF. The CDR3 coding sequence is TGTGCCAGCAGCTTCTCTCCTCCGGACAATGAGCAGTTCTTC.

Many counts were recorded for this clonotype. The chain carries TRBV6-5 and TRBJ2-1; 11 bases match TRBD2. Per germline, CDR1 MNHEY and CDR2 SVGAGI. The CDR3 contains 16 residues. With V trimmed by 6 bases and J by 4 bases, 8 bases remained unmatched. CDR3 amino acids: CASSLTSSGGYNEQFF. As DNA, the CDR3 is TGTGCCAGCAGCTTAACCTCTAGCGGGGGGTACAATGAGCAGTTCTTC.

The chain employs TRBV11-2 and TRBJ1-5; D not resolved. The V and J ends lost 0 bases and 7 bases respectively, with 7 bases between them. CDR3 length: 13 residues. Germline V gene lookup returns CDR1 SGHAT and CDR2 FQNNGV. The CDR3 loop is CASSLDGVQPQHF. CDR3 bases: TGTGCCAGCAGCTTAGACGGGGTCCAGCCCCAGCATTTT.

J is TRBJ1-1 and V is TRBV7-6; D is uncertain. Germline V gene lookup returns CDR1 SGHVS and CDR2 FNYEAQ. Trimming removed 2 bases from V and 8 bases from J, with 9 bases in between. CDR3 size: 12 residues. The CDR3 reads CASSLYGEEAFF. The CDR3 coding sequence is TGTGCCAGCAGCTTATATGGGGAGGAAGCTTTCTTT. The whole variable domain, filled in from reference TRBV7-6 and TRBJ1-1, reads GAGVSQSPRYKVTKRGQDVALRCDPISGHVSLYWYRQALGQGPEFLTYFNYEAQQDKSGLPNDRFSAERPEGSISTLTIQRTEQRDSAMYRCASSLYGEEAFFGQGTRLTVV.

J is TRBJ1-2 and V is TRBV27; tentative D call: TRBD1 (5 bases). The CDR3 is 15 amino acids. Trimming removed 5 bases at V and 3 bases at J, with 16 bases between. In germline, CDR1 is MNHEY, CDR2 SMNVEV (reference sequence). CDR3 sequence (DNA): TGTGCCAGCAGTATGTCCGTAGGGACGTACTATGGCTACACCTTC. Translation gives CASSMSVGTYYGYTF.

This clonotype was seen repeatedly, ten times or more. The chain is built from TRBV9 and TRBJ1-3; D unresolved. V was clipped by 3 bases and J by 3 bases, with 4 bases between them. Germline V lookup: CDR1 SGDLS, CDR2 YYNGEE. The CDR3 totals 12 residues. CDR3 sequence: CASSGSGNTIYF. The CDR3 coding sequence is TGTGCCAGCAGCGGAAGTGGAAACACCATATATTTT.

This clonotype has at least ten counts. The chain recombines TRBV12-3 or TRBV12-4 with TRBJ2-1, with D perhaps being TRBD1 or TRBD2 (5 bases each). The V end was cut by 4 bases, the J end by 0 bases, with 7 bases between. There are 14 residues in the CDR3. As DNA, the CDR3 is TGTGCCAGCAGTTGGGGGTCCTCCTACAATGAGCAGTTCTTC. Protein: CASSWGSSYNEQFF.

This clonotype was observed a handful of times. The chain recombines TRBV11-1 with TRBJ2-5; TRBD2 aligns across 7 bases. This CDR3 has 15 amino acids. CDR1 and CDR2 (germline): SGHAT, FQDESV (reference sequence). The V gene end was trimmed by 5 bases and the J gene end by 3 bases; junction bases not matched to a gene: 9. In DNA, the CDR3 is TGTGCCAGCAGCGGTCGGACCGCGGGGGAAGAGACCCAGTACTTC. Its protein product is CASSGRTAGEETQYF. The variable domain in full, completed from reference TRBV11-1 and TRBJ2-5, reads EAEVAQSPRYKITEKSQAVAFWCDPISGHATLYWYRQILGQGPELLVQFQDESVVDDSQLPKDRFSAERLKGVDSTLKIQPAELGDSAMYLCASSGRTAGEETQYFGPGTRLLVL.

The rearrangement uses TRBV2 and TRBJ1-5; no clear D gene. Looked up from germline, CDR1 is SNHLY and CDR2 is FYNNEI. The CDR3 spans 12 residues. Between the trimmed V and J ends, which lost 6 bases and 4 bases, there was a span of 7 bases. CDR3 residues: CASRTLNQPQHF. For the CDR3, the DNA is TGTGCCAGCAGGACGTTGAATCAGCCCCAGCATTTT.

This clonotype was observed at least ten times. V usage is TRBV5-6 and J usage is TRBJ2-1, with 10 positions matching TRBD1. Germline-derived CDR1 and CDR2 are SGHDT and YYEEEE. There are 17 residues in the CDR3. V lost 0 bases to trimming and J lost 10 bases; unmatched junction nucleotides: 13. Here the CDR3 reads CASSLDDRGLQYLEQFF. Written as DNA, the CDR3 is TGTGCCAGCAGCTTGGACGACAGGGGGCTTCAGTATTTGGAGCAGTTCTTC.